This T cell receptor (beta chain) was found in a study of technical replicates of blood from a handful of donors. The sample holds a few counts of this clone. Trimming removed 6 bases at V and 6 bases at J, with 14 bases between. The germline V gene encodes CDR1 LNHDA and CDR2 SQIVND (reference sequence). The CDR3 spans 13 residues. Profiling relied on immunoSEQ multiplex PCR, and the TCRdb table lists in-frame clones only, not all of them. The sample records 75,000 to 95,000 clones, 75% to 95% being singletons. The sequenced sample was T cells isolated from PBMCs. This TCR came from a human donor in good health. The chain couples TRBV19 to TRBJ1-1; no clear D. The CDR3 DNA reads TGTGCCAGTAGCCTAGCGGTGGGCCCTGAAGCTTTCTTT. This gives the protein CASSLAVGPEAFF.